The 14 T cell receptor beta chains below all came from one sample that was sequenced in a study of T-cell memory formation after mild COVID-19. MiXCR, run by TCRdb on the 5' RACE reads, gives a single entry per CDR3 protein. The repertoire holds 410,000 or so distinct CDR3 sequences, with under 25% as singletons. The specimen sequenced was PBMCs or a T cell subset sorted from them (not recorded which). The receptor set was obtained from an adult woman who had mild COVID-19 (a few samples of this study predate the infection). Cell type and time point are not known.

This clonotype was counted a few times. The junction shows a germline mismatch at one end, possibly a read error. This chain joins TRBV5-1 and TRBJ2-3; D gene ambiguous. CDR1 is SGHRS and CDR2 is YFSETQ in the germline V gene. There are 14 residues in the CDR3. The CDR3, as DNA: TGCGCCAGCAGCTTGGGGCAGAGCAAAGATACGCAGTATTTT. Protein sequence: CASSLGQSKDTQYF.

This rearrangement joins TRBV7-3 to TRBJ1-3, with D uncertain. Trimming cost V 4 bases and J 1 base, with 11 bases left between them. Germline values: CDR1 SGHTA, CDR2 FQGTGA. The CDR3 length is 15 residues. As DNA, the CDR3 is TGTGCCAGCAGCTCCCGACCGAAATCTGGAAACACCATATATTTT. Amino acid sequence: CASSSRPKSGNTIYF.

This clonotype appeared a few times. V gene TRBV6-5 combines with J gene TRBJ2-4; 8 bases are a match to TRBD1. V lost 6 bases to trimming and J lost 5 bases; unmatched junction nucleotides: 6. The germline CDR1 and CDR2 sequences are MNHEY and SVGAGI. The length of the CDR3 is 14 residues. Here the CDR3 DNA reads TGTGCCAGCAGATGGGACAGGAGCGAAAACATTCAGTACTTC. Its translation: CASRWDRSENIQYF.

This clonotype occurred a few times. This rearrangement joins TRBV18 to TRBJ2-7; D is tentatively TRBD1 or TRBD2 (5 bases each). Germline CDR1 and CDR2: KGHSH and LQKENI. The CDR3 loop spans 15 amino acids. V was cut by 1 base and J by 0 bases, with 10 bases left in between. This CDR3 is CASSPQEGTSYEQYF. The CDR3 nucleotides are TGTGCCAGCTCACCACAGGAAGGGACCTCCTACGAGCAGTACTTC.

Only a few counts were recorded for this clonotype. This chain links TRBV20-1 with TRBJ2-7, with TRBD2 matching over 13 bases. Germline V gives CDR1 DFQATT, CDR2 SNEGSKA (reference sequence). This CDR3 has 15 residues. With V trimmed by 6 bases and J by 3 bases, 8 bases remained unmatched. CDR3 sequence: CSADTGTSGVYEQYF. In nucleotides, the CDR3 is TGCAGTGCAGATACCGGGACTAGCGGGGTCTACGAGCAGTACTTC.

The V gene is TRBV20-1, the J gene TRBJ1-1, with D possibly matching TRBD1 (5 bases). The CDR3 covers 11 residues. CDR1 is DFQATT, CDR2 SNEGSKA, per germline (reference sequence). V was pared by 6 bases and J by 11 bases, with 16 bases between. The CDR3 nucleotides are TGCAGTGCCCACCGGGGCTTGGAGGCTTTCTTT. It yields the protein CSAHRGLEAFF.

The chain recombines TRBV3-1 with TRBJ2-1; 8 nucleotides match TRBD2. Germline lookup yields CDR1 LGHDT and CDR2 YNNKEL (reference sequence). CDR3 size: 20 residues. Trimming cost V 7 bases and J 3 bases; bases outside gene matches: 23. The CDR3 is CASIPVRLALTPHHYNEQFF. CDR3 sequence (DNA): TGTGCCAGCATCCCAGTCAGACTAGCGTTAACCCCACACCACTACAATGAGCAGTTCTTC.

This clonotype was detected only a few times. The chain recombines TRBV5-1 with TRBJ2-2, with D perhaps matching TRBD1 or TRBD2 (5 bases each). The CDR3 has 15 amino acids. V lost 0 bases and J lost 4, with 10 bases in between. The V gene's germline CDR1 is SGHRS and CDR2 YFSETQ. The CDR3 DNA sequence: TGCGCCAGCAGCTTGGAAGTGGGACGCACCGGGGAGCTGTTTTTT. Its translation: CASSLEVGRTGELFF.

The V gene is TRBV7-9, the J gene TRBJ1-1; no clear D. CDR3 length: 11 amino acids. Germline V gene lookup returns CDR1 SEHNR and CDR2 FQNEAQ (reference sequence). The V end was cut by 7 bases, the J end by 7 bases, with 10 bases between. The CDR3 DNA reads TGTGCCAGCACCCAACAAAGTGAAGCTTTCTTT. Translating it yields CASTQQSEAFF.

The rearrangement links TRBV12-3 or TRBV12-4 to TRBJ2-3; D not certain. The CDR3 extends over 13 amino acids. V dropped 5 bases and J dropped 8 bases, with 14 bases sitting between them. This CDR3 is CASSPRPGFTQYF. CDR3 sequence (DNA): TGTGCCAGCAGTCCCCGTCCTGGTTTTACGCAGTATTTT.

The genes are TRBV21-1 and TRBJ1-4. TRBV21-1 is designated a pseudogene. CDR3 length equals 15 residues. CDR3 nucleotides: TGTGCCAGCAGCATTGAGGGCAGGCAAAATGAAAAACTGTTTTTT. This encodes CASSIEGRQNEKLFF.

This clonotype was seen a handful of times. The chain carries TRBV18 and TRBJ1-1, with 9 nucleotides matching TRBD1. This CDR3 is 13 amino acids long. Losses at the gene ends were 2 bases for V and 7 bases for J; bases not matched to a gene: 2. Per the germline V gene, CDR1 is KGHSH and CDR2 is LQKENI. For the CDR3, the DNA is TGTGCCAGCTCACCAGGGACAGGGTTTGAAGCTTTCTTT. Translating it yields CASSPGTGFEAFF.

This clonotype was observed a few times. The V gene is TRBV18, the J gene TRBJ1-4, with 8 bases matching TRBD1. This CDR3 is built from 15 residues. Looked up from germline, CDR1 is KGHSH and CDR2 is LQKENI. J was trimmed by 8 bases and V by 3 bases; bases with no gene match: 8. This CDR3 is CASSPTGTGREKLFF. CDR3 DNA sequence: TGTGCCAGCTCACCTACCGGGACAGGACGAGAAAAACTGTTTTTT.

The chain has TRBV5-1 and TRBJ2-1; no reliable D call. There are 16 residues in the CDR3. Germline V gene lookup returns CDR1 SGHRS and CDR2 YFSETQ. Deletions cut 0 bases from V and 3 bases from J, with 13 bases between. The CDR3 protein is CASSLGGDDYYNEQFF. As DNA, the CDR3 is TGCGCCAGCAGCTTGGGGGGTGACGATTACTACAATGAGCAGTTCTTC.